The present T cell receptor (beta chain) was sequenced within a study of T cell changes during pregnancy in multiple sclerosis. Only in-frame clones appear in the TCRdb table, and some are missing; sequencing was by immunoSEQ multiplex PCR. The sample contains 65,000 to 85,000 clones, 94% of which appear only once. Germline V CDR1 and CDR2: LGHNA, YSLEER. V was shortened by 4 bases and J by 4 bases, with 11 bases between the two germline ends. The CDR3 totals 15 residues. This receptor was obtained from a female donor with multiple sclerosis, enrolled in a pregnancy study. This material consisted of CD4+ T cells from peripheral blood mononuclear cells, taken after pregnancy. J is TRBJ2-6 and V is TRBV4-3, with a weak D call TRBD1 (6 bases). DNA of the CDR3: TGCGCCAGCAGCCCTACAGGGTCCGGGGCCAACGTCCTGACTTTC. This encodes CASSPTGSGANVLTF.